This TCR beta chain derives from a study of regulatory T cells in long-lasting Graves disease. This clonotype has ten or more counts. Time point specified: newly diagnosed GD, antithyroid drugs for less than 3 months. Generation of the TCR library employed RNA extracted from PBMCs. TCR beta libraries were built with iRepertoire HTBI primers and Arm-PCR of CDR3 regions. TCRdb reprocessed the multiplex PCR reads with MiXCR, giving one entry per CDR3 protein. Of 400,000 to 500,000 distinct CDR3 sequences listed, 16% are singletons. The CDR3 runs to 18 residues. Per germline, CDR1 LGHDT and CDR2 YNNKEL (reference sequence). With V trimmed by 1 base and J by 0 bases, 7 bases remained unmatched. This sample was also put to use in a study of T cells in Graves' hyperthyroidism and ophthalmopathy.

This specimen consisted of peripheral blood mononuclear cells (PBMCs), obtained at new diagnosis, from a patient treated with antithyroid drugs. The TCR comes from a woman in her twenties or thirties with Graves disease. The rearrangement joins TRBV3-1 to TRBJ2-1; 9 positions agree with TRBD2. For the CDR3, the DNA is TGTGCCAGCAGCCAAGGGCCGCTAGCGGGACTCTCCTACAATGAGCAGTTCTTC. Translating it yields CASSQGPLAGLSYNEQFF.